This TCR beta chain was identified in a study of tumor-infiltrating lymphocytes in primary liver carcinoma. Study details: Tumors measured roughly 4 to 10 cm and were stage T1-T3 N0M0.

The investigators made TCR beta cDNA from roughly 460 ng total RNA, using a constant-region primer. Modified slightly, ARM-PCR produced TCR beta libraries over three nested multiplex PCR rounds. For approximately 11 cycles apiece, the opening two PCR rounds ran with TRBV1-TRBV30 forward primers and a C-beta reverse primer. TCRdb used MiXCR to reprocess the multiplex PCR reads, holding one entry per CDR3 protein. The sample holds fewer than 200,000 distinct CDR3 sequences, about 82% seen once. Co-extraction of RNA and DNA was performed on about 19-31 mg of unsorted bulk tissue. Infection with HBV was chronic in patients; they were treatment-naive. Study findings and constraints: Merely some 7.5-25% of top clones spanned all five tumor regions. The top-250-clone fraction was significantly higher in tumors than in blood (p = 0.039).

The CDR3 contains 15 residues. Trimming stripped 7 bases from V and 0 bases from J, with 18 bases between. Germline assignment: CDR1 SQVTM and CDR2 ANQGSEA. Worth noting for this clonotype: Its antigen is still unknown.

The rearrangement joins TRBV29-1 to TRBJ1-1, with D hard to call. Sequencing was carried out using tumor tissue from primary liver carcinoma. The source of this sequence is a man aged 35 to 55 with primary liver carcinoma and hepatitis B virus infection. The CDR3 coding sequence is TGCAGCGATGGACCGGGTTGGGTGATGAACACTGAAGCTTTCTTT. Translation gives CSDGPGWVMNTEAFF.